The 9 T cell receptor beta chains below all came from one sample that was sequenced in a study of cytomegalovirus exposure and HLA in healthy donors. The PCR ran on 60 Vbeta and 13 Jbeta primers. The table came from immunoSEQ multiplex PCR; TCRdb's copy has only in-frame clones and leaves some out. This table holds some 150,000 clones, about 71% found once. Material for sequencing was PBMCs. These receptors all come from a woman in her thirties in good health and CMV-seronegative.

This clone was seen more than once but under ten times. The rearrangement joins TRBV7-9 to TRBJ1-3, with a possible D match to TRBD1 (5 bases). Germline V gives CDR1 SEHNR, CDR2 FQNEAQ (reference sequence). The CDR3 totals 16 residues. Between the trimmed V and J ends, which lost 1 base and 0 bases, there was a span of 10 bases. CDR3 in DNA: TGTGCCAGCAGCTTAGGGGGCCACAACTCTGGAAACACCATATATTTT. Its protein product is CASSLGGHNSGNTIYF.

CDR3 nucleotides: TGCGCCAGCAGCCAGGGACAGGGGAAGGACACCGGGGAGCTGTTTTTT. Protein product: CASSQGQGKDTGELFF. The chain joins TRBV4-3 to TRBJ2-2; 10 positions match TRBD1. J lost 3 bases, V lost 3 bases, and 4 bases had no gene match. CDR1 and CDR2 (germline): LGHNA, YSLEER. The CDR3 runs to 16 residues.

The J gene is TRBJ1-5, the V gene TRBV7-2, with 7 bases that match TRBD1. CDR3 length: 15 amino acids. Germline trimming cut 1 base from V and 4 bases from J; bases unmatched to any gene: 4. Germline assignment: CDR1 SGHTA and CDR2 FQGNSA. The CDR3 reads CASSLEGTENQPQHF. The CDR3, as DNA: TGTGCCAGCAGCTTAGAAGGGACAGAAAATCAGCCCCAGCATTTT.

This chain joins TRBV5-4 and TRBJ2-7; 9 bases line up with TRBD1. The CDR3 covers 16 residues. After removal of 3 bases from V and 7 bases from J, the junction contained 14 bases not matched to a gene. Germline values: CDR1 SGHNT, CDR2 YYREEE (reference sequence). CDR3 residues: CASSSPGTGSRKEQYF. The CDR3 coding sequence is TGTGCCAGCAGCTCCCCCGGGACAGGGTCTAGAAAGGAGCAGTACTTC.

This chain connects TRBV4-3 to TRBJ1-6; unclear D gene. The ends were cut back, 0 bases at V and 6 bases at J, with 18 bases in the middle. The CDR3 extends over 18 amino acids. Germline loops: CDR1 LGHNA, CDR2 YSLEER. CDR3 protein: CASSQDFPATDFNSPLHF. CDR3 nucleotide sequence: TGCGCCAGCAGCCAAGACTTTCCCGCGACGGACTTTAATTCACCCCTCCACTTT.

The chain combines TRBV4-3 with TRBJ1-5; weak D call: TRBD1 (5 bases). The ends were cut back, 0 bases at V and 7 bases at J, with 13 bases in the middle. The germline CDR1 and CDR2 sequences are LGHNA and YSLEER. This CDR3 region has 15 residues. CDR3 DNA sequence: TGCGCCAGCAGCCAAGATGGAGGGAGGGACCAGCCCCAGCATTTT. Its protein product is CASSQDGGRDQPQHF.

The gene calls are TRBV7-5 and TRBJ1-5. TRBV7-5 is a pseudogene. CDR3 length: 15 amino acids. CDR3 sequence reads: CARSYDPRSNQPQHF. CDR3 sequence (DNA): TGTGCCAGAAGCTACGACCCGCGGAGCAATCAGCCCCAGCATTTT.

The chain recombines TRBV5-1 with TRBJ2-5, with 7 bases aligning to TRBD1. The junction had 4 bases not matched to a gene; V was cut back by 1 base and J by 4 bases. This CDR3 has 14 residues. The germline V gene encodes CDR1 SGHRS and CDR2 YFSETQ. CDR3 bases: TGCGCCAGCAGCTTGAGTAACAGGGGAGAGACCCAGTACTTC. Translated, it gives CASSLSNRGETQYF.

The rearrangement uses TRBV4-2 and TRBJ2-7, with TRBD1 matching over 7 bases. V lost 0 bases to trimming and J lost 2 bases; unmatched junction nucleotides: 4. This CDR3 contains 15 residues. Germline CDR1 reads LGHNA; CDR2 reads YNFKEQ. CDR3 sequence: CASSQEGTATYEQYF. The CDR3 bases are TGTGCCAGCAGCCAAGAAGGGACAGCTACCTACGAGCAGTACTTC.